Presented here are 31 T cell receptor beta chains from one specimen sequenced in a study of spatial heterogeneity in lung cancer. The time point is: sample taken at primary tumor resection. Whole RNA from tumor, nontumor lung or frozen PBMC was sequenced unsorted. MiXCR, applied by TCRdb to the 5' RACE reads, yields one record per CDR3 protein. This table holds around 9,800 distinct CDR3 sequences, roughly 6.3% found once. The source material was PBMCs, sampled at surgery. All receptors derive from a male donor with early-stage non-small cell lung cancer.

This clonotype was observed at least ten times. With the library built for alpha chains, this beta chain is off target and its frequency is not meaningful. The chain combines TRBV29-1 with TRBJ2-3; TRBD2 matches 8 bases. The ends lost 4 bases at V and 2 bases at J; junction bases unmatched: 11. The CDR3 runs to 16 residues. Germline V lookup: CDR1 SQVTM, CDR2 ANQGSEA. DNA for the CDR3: TGCAGCGTTGCGGGAGGGAGTGAATATACCACAGATACGCAGTATTTT. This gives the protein CSVAGGSEYTTDTQYF.

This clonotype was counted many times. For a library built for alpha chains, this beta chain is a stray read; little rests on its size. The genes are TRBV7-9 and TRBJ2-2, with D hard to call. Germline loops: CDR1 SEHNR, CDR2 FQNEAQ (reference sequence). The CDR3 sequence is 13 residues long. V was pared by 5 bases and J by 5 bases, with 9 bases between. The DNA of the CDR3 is TGTGCCAGCAGCACCACCCAAACCGGGGAGCTGTTTTTT. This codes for CASSTTQTGELFF. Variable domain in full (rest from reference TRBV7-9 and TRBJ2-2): DTGVSQNPRHKITKRGQNVTFRCDPISEHNRLYWYRQTLGQGPEFLTYFQNEAQLEKSRLLSDRFSAERPKGSFSTLEIQRTEQGDSAMYLCASSTTQTGELFFGEGSRLTVL.

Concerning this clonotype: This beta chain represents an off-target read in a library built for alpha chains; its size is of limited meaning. This CDR3 is CASSSYTGTGTRKETQYF. CDR3 DNA sequence: TGTGCCAGCAGCTCATATACCGGGACAGGGACCCGGAAGGAGACCCAGTACTTC. V gene TRBV7-2 combines with J gene TRBJ2-5; the match to TRBD1 covers 9 bases. This CDR3 has 18 amino acids. Germline CDR1 reads SGHTA; CDR2 reads FQGNSA. The V and J ends lost 4 bases and 5 bases, in that order; junction bases with no gene match: 17.

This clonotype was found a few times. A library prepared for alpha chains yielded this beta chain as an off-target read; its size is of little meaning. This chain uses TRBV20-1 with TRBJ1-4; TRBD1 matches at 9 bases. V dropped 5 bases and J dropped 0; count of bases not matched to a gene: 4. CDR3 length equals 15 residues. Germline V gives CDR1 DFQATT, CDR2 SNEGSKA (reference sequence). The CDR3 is CSARRQGATNEKLFF. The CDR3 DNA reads TGCAGTGCTCGTAGACAGGGGGCAACTAATGAAAAACTGTTTTTT.

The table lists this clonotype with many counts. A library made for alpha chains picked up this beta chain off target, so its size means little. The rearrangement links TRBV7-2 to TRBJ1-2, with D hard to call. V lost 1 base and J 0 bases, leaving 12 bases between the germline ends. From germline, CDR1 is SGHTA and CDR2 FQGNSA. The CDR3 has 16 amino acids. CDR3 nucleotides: TGTGCCAGCAGCTTAGACGCTCGGAAGTCTAACTATGGCTACACCTTC. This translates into CASSLDARKSNYGYTF.

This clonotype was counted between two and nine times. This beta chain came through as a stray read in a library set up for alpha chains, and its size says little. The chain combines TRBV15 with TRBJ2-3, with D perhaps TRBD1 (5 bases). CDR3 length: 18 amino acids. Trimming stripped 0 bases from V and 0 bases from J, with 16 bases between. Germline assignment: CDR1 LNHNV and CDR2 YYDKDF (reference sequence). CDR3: CATSREVRAFASTDTQYF. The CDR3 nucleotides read TGTGCCACCAGCAGAGAGGTCAGGGCCTTCGCTAGCACAGATACGCAGTATTTT.

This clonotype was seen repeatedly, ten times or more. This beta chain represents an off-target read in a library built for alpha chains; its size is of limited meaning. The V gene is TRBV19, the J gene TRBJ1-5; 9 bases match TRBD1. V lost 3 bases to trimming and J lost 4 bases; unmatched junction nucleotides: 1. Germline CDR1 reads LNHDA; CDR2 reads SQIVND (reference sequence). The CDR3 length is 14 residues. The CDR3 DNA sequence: TGTGCCAGTAGTATCGGGACAGGGAATCAGCCCCAGCATTTT. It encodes CASSIGTGNQPQHF.

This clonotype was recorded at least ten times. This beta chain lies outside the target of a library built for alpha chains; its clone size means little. The CDR3 loop reads CAISGFSRTSTDTQYF. CDR3 DNA: TGTGCCATCAGCGGTTTTTCCCGGACTAGCACAGATACGCAGTATTTT. The V call is TRBV10-3, the J call TRBJ2-3; TRBD2 is a possible D gene (5 bases). The CDR3 sequence is 16 residues long. Germline values: CDR1 ENHRY, CDR2 SYGVKD. The V and J ends lost 6 bases and 0 bases respectively, with 16 bases between them.

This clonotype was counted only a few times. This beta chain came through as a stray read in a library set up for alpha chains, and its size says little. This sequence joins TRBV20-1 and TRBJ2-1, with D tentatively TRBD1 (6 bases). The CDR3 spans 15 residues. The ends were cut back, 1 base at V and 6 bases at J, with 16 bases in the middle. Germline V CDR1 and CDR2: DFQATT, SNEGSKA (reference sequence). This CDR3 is CSARVPGTFCNEQFF. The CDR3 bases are TGCAGTGCTAGAGTACCAGGGACATTCTGCAATGAGCAGTTCTTC.

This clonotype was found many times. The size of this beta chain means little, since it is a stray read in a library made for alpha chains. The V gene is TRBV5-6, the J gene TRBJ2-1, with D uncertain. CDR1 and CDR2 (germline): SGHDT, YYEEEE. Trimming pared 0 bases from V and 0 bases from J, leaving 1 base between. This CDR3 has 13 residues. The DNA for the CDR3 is TGTGCCAGCAGCTTGGACTCCTACAATGAGCAGTTCTTC. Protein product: CASSLDSYNEQFF.

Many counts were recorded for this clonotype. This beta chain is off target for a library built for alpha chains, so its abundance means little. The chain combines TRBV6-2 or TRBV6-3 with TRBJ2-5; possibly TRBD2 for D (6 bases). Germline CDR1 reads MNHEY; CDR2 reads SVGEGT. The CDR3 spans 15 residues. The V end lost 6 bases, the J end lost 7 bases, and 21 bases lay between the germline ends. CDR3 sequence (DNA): TGTGCCAGCAGACGGGGGACGGACGAGATCCGGACCCAGTACTTC. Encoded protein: CASRRGTDEIRTQYF.

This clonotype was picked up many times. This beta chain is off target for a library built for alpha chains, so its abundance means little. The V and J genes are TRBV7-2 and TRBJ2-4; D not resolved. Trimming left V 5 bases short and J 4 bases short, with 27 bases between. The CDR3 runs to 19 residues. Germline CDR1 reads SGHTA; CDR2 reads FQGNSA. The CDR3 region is CASSPTATYVPRLKNIQYF. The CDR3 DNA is TGTGCCAGCAGCCCCACAGCCACCTACGTACCTAGACTGAAAAACATTCAGTACTTC.

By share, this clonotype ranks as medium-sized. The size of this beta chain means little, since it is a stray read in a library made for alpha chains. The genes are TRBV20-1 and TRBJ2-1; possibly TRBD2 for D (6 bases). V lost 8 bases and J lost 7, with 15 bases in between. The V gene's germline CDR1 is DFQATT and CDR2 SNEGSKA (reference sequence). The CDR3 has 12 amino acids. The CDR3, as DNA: TGCAGTATGTGGCGGGGATGGAATGAGCAGTTCTTC. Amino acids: CSMWRGWNEQFF.

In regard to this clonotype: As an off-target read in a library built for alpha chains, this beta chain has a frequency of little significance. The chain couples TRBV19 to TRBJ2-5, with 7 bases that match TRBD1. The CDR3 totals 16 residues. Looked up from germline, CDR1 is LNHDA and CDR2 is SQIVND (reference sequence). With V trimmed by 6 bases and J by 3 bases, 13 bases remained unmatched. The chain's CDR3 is CASSSLAGGFEETQYF. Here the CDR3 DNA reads TGTGCCAGTAGCTCGCTAGCAGGGGGTTTTGAAGAGACCCAGTACTTC.

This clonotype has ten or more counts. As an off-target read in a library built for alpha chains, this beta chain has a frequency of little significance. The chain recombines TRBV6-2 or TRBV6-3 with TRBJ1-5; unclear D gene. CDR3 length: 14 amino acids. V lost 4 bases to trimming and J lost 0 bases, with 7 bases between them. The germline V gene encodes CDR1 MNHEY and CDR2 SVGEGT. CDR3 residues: CASSLGISNQPQHF. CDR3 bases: TGTGCCAGCAGTTTGGGGATTAGCAATCAGCCCCAGCATTTT.

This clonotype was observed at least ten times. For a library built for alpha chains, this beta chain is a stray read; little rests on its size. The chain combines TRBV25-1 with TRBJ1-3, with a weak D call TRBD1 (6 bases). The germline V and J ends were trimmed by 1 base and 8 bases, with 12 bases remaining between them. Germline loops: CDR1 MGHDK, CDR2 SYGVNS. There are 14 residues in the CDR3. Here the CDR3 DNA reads TGTGCCAGCAGTGAATTCGGGACACTCGACACCATATATTTT. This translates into CASSEFGTLDTIYF.

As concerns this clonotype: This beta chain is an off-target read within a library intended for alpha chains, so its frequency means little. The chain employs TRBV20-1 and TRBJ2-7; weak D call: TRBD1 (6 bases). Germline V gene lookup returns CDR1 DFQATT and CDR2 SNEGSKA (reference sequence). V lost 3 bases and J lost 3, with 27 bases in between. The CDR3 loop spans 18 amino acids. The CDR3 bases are TGCAGTGCTAGCCCAGGTGGGAGCTGGGGACAAGGGGGCTACGAGCAGTACTTC. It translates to CSASPGGSWGQGGYEQYF.

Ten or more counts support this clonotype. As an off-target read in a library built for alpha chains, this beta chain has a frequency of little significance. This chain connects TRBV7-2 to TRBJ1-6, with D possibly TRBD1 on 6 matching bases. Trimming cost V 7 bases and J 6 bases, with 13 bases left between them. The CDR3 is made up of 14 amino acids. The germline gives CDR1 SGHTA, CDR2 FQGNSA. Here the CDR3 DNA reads TGTGCCAGCAAACCACAGGGTGGTAATTCACCCCTCCACTTT. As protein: CASKPQGGNSPLHF.

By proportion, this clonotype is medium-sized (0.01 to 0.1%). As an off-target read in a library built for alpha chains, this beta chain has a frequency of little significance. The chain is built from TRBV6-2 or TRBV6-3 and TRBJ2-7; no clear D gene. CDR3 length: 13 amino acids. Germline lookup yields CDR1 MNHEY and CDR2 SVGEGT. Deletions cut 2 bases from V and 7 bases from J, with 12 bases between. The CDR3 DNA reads TGTGCCAGCAGTTACGTCAGTCTCGGGGAGCAGTACTTC. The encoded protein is CASSYVSLGEQYF.

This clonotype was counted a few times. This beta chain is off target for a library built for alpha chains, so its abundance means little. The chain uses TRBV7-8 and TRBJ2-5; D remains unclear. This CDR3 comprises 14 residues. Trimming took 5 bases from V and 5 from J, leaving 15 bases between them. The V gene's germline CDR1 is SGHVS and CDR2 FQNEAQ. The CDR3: CASSGRVSLETQYF. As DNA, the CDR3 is TGTGCCAGCAGCGGTCGCGTCTCGCTCGAGACCCAGTACTTC.

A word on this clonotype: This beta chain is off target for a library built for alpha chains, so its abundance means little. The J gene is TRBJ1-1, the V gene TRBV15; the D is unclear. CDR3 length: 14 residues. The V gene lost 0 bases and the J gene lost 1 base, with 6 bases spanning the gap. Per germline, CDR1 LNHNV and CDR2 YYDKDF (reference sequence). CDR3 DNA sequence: TGTGCCACCAGCAGAGATGGAACGAACACTGAAGCTTTCTTT. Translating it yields CATSRDGTNTEAFF.

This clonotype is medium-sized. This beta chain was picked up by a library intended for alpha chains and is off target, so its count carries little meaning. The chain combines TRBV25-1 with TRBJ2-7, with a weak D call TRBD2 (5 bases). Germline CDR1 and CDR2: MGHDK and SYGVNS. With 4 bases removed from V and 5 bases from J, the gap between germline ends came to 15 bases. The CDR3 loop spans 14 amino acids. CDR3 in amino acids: CASSVVGPRDEQYF. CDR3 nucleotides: TGTGCCAGCAGTGTTGTGGGTCCGAGGGACGAGCAGTACTTC.

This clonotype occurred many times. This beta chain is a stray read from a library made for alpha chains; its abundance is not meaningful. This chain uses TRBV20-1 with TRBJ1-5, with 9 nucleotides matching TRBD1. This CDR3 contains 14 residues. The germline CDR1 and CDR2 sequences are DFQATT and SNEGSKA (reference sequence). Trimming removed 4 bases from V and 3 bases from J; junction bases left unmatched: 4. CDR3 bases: TGCAGTGCTACAGACAGGGGGTTCAATCAGCCCCAGCATTTT. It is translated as CSATDRGFNQPQHF.

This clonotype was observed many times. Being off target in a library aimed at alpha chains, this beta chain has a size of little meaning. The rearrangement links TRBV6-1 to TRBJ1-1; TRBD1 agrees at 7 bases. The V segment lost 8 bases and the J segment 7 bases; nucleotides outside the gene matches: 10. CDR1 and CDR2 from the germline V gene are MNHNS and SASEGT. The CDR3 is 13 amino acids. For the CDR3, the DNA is TGTGCCAGCCCTCGACAGGGATTGGGTGAAGCTTTCTTT. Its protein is CASPRQGLGEAFF.

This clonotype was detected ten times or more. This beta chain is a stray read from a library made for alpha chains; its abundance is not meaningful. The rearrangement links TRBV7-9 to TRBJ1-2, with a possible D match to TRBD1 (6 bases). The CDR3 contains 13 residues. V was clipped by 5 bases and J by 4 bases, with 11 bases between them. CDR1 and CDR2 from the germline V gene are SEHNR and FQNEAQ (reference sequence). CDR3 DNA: TGTGCCAGCAGCCTGGGGGCAGGCTATGGCTACACCTTC. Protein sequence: CASSLGAGYGYTF. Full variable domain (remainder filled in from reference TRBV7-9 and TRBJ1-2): DTGVSQNPRHKITKRGQNVTFRCDPISEHNRLYWYRQTLGQGPEFLTYFQNEAQLEKSRLLSDRFSAERPKGSFSTLEIQRTEQGDSAMYLCASSLGAGYGYTFGSGTRLTVV.

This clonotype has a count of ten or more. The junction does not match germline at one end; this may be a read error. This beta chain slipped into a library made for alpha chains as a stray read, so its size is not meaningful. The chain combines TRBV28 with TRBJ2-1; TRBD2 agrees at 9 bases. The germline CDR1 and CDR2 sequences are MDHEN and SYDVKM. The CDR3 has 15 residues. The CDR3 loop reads CASSSSGTSYSEQFF. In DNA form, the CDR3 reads TGTGCCAGCAGTTCATCCGGGACTAGCTACAGTGAGCAGTTCTTC.

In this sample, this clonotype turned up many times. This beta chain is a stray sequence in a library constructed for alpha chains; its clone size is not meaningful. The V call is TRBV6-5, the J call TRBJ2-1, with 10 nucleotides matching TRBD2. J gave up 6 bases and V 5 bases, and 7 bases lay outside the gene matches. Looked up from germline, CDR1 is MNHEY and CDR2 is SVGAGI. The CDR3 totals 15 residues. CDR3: CASSISGGAPNEQFF. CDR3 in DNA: TGTGCCAGCAGTATCAGCGGGGGGGCCCCCAATGAGCAGTTCTTC.

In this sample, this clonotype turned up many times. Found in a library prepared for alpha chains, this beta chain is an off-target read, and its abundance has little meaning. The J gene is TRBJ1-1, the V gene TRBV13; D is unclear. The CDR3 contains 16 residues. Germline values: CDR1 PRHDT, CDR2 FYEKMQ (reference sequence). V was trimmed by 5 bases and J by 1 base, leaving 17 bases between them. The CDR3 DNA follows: TGTGCCAGCAGCGAATTGGGGTCACGGAGGAACACTGAAGCTTTCTTT. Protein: CASSELGSRRNTEAFF.

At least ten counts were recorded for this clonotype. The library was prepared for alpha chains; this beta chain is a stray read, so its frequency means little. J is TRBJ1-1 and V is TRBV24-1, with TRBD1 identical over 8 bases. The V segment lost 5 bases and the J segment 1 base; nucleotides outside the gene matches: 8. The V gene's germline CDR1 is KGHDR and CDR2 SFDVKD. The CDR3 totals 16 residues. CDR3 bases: TGTGCCACCAGTGGTGTGACAGGGGTTGGGAACACTGAAGCTTTCTTT. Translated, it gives CATSGVTGVGNTEAFF.

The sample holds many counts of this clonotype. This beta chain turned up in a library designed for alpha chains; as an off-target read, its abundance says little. The CDR3 nucleotides read TGTGCCAGCAGCTTGGGCCTTGAGGAGCAGTACTTC. It specifies CASSLGLEEQYF. The V gene is TRBV7-2, the J gene TRBJ2-7; D is unresolved. Germline CDR1 SGHTA, CDR2 FQGNSA. This CDR3 has 12 amino acids. Trimming took 3 bases from V and 7 from J, leaving 10 bases between them.

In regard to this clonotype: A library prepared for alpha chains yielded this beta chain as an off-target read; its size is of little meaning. CDR3 in amino acids: CAISVQGRNMSYNEQFF. CDR3 coding DNA: TGTGCCATCAGTGTTCAGGGTCGAAATATGTCGTACAATGAGCAGTTCTTC. The rearrangement links TRBV10-3 to TRBJ2-1, with a possible D match to TRBD1 (5 bases). The germline CDR1 and CDR2 sequences are ENHRY and SYGVKD. The ends were cut back, 4 bases at V and 4 bases at J, with 20 bases in the middle. The CDR3 runs 17 residues.